These T cell receptor beta chains were read from a single sample in a study of technical replicates of blood from a handful of donors. This table comes from immunoSEQ multiplex PCR, and its TCRdb copy is limited to in-frame clones, with some not included. The sample has 87,000 or so clones; approximately 95% are singletons. What was sequenced was T cells isolated from PBMCs. These TCRs come from a human donor in good health. The CDR3 runs from the conserved cysteine through the conserved F or W. A D gene is named only where the DNA matches it firmly. Clone size, where shown, is once, few, many, or a class for clones that have expanded.

>once|TRBJ1-5|-|TRBV27
CASSTTTGVQPQHF
TGTGCCAGCAGTACGACGACAGGCGTCCAGCCCCAGCATTTT
>-|TRBJ2-7|TRBD2|TRBV18
CASSLAGVSPYEQYF
TGTGCCAGCTCTTTAGCGGGAGTCTCTCCCTACGAGCAGTACTTC
>-|TRBJ2-7|-|TRBV29-1
CSAWDTTSTEQYF
TGCAGTGCCTGGGACACGACTTCTACGGAGCAGTACTTC
>-|TRBJ1-5|-|TRBV28
CASSLNYSNQPQHF
TGTGCCAGCAGTTTAAACTATAGCAATCAGCCCCAGCATTTT
>-|TRBJ2-7|-|TRBV5-6
CASSGDTYYEQYF
TGTGCCAGCAGCGGGGACACATACTACGAGCAGTACTTC
>once|TRBJ1-5|-|TRBV10-3
CAISPDRGSNQPQHF
TGTGCCATCAGCCCAGACCGGGGGAGCAATCAGCCCCAGCATTTT
>-|TRBJ2-7|TRBD1|TRBV5-1
CASSQRTGSYEQYF
TGCGCCAGCAGCCAGCGGACAGGCTCCTACGAGCAGTACTTC
>-|TRBJ2-7|-|TRBV7-5
CVRSPLGEGLREQYF
TGTGTCAGAAGCCCATTGGGGGAGGGCCTTAGGGAGCAGTACTTC
>once|TRBJ1-5|-|TRBV28
CASSSSQPQHF
TGTGCCAGCAGTTCCTCCCAGCCCCAGCATTTT
>-|TRBJ2-1|-|TRBV25-1
CASRARENEQFF
TGTGCCAGCAGAGCCAGGGAAAATGAGCAGTTCTTC
>-|TRBJ1-2|-|TRBV5-6
CASNSLQMGAIYGYTF
TGTGCCAGCAACTCCCTTCAGATGGGGGCCATCTATGGCTACACCTTC
>-|TRBJ1-2|-|TRBV15
CATSRPVVGGYTF
TGTGCCACCAGCAGACCGGTCGTTGGTGGCTACACCTTC
>-|TRBJ2-1|TRBD1|TRBV7-6
CASSLAAGGYNEQFF
TGTGCCAGCAGCTTAGCCGCAGGGGGCTACAATGAGCAGTTCTTC
>-|TRBJ1-3|-|TRBV10-3
CAISMDSISGNTIYF
TGTGCCATCAGCATGGACAGTATCTCTGGAAACACCATATATTTT
>-|TRBJ2-3|-|TRBV5-6
CASSLGAGDTQYF
TGTGCCAGCAGCTTGGGGGCGGGAGATACGCAGTATTTT
>once|TRBJ2-1|TRBD1|TRBV5-1
CASSLRQGSGDEQFF
TGCGCCAGCAGCTTGAGACAGGGAAGTGGGGATGAGCAGTTCTTC
>-|TRBJ2-1|-|TRBV6-6
CASSTPSSYNEQFF
TGTGCCAGCAGCACACCTAGCTCCTACAATGAGCAGTTCTTC
>-|TRBJ1-2|TRBD1|TRBV30
CAWSAGGGYTF
TGTGCCTGGAGTGCAGGGGGTGGCTACACCTTC
>-|TRBJ1-1|-|TRBV5-4
CASSPGQQNTEAFF
TGTGCCAGCAGCCCGGGACAACAAAACACTGAAGCTTTCTTT
>-|TRBJ2-1|TRBD2|TRBV13
CASSLGASGRRVDEQFF
TGTGCCAGCAGCTTAGGTGCTAGCGGGAGGAGAGTCGATGAGCAGTTCTTC
>-|TRBJ2-7|TRBD2|TRBV27
CASFSPGTSKWYF
TGTGCCAGCTTTTCACCGGGGACTAGCAAGTGGTACTTC
>-|TRBJ2-7|TRBD1|TRBV27
CASSWDSRNEQYF
TGTGCCAGCAGTTGGGACAGTCGGAACGAGCAGTACTTC
>-|TRBJ2-5|-|TRBV9
CASSPMYQETQYF
TGTGCCAGCAGCCCTATGTACCAAGAGACCCAGTACTTC
>-|TRBJ2-7|TRBD2|TRBV7-3
CASSLTGSGGRAQYF
TGTGCCAGCAGCTTAACAGGATCGGGCGGGAGGGCCCAGTACTTC
>-|TRBJ1-2|-|TRBV30
CACVTGAVNYGYTF
TGTGCCTGCGTTACAGGTGCGGTAAACTATGGCTACACCTTC
>-|TRBJ2-3|-|TRBV7-2
CASSFGGTGTDTQYF
TGTGCCAGCAGCTTTGGCGGGACAGGCACAGATACGCAGTATTTT
>once|TRBJ1-1|-|TRBV7-9
CASSLSGNTEAFF
TGTGCCAGCAGCTTATCGGGGAACACTGAAGCTTTCTTT
>-|TRBJ2-7|-|TRBV20-1
CSARSYEQYF
TGCAGTGCGCGATCCTACGAGCAGTACTTC
>-|TRBJ2-1|-|TRBV12-5
CASGLVKSEQFF
TGTGCTAGTGGTTTGGTAAAGAGTGAGCAGTTCTTC
>-|TRBJ2-7|TRBD2|TRBV4-3
CASSQDGSGAYEQYF
TGCGCCAGCAGCCAAGATGGTAGCGGGGCCTACGAGCAGTACTTC
>-|TRBJ1-3|-|TRBV7-9
CASSLESRTDF
TGTGCCAGCAGCTTAGAGAGCCGGACAGATTTT
>-|TRBJ1-4|TRBD1|TRBV5-8
CASSHGTGVNNEKLFF
TGTGCCAGCAGCCACGGGACAGGGGTTAATAATGAAAAACTGTTTTTT
>-|TRBJ2-2|-|TRBV10-3
CAMQGNPTAGELFF
TGTGCCATGCAGGGAAACCCTACTGCCGGGGAGCTGTTTTTT
>-|TRBJ2-1|-|TRBV6-1
CASSEWQGKYNEQFF
TGTGCCAGCAGTGAATGGCAGGGGAAATACAATGAGCAGTTCTTC
>-|TRBJ2-7|TRBD2|TRBV18
CASSRELAGGPLSSYEQYF
TGTGCCAGCTCACGTGAGCTAGCGGGAGGCCCACTCAGCTCCTACGAGCAGTACTTC
>-|TRBJ2-5|TRBD2|TRBV4-1
CASSQGAGRLETQYF
TGCGCCAGCAGCCAAGGAGCGGGGCGCTTAGAGACCCAGTACTTC
>-|TRBJ2-7|TRBD2|TRBV7-9
CASSSTGTSGSIYEQYF
TGTGCCAGCAGCTCAACTGGAACTAGCGGGAGTATCTACGAGCAGTACTTC